A selection of T cell receptor beta chains follows, all from one sample in a study of OX40 agonist ivuxolimab in advanced cancers. The repertoire was sequenced with immunoSEQ multiplex PCR; TCRdb's copy has only in-frame clones and lacks some. Among around 99,000 clones listed, around 93% were seen once. The starting material was CD4+ or CD8+ T cells sorted from blood, obtained in a trial of the OX40 agonist ivuxolimab. The receptors come from an adult with an advanced solid tumor such as melanoma, head and neck, liver or kidney cancer. The CDR3 runs from the conserved cysteine through the conserved F or W. Fields, in order: clone size, V gene, J gene, D gene, CDR3 DNA, CDR3 protein. A D gene is named only where the DNA matches it firmly. The listing skips clone size in some rows; elsewhere it reads once, few, many or a size class.

.	TRBV11-3	TRBJ2-5	TRBD2	TGTGCCAGCGGCCCTACTAGCGGGGGCCGGGGAGAGACCCAGTACTTC	CASGPTSGGRGETQYF
.	TRBV28	TRBJ1-1	.	TGTGCCAGCAGTTCGAGGCACACTGAAGCTTTCTTT	CASSSRHTEAFF
.	TRBV5-1	TRBJ2-1	TRBD1	TGCGCCAGCAGTATACAGGCTCCAGGGGGCAATGAGCAGTTCTTC	CASSIQAPGGNEQFF
.	TRBV28	TRBJ1-1	.	TGTGCCAGCAGCCGACAGTTCGGTGAAGCTTTCTTT	CASSRQFGEAFF
.	TRBV4-1	TRBJ1-5	TRBD1	TGCGCCAGCAGCCAAGATGTGAGACAGGGGGTCGGGAGCAATCAGCCCCAGCATTTT	CASSQDVRQGVGSNQPQHF
.	TRBV18	TRBJ2-3	TRBD1	TGTGCCAGCTCACTGGGACAGGGCGCAGATACGCAGTATTTT	CASSLGQGADTQYF
.	TRBV9	TRBJ1-1	.	TGTGCCAGCAGCGTAGTTCCCCAGGGGACTGAAGCTTTCTTT	CASSVVPQGTEAFF
.	TRBV6-1	TRBJ1-5	TRBD1	TGTGCCAGCAGGCGGACAGGGGACCAGCCCCAGCATTTT	CASRRTGDQPQHF
.	TRBV27	TRBJ1-1	.	TGTGCCAGCAGTTTATCGGGCAGGGTGAACACTGAAGCTTTCTTT	CASSLSGRVNTEAFF
.	TRBV5-4	TRBJ2-7	.	TGTGCCAGCAGCTTGGATGGGTACGAGCAGTACTTC	CASSLDGYEQYF
.	TRBV28	TRBJ2-7	.	TGTGCCAGCAGTTTAAGCCCGGGAGCACAGTACGAGCAGTACTTC	CASSLSPGAQYEQYF
.	TRBV30	TRBJ1-1	.	TGTGCCTGGAGTCCAGGGGTTGGCACTGAAGCTTTCTTT	CAWSPGVGTEAFF
.	TRBV7-3	TRBJ2-1	TRBD1	TGTGCCAGCAGCCCCTCGACAGGGTTGGGAAACAATGAGCAGTTCTTC	CASSPSTGLGNNEQFF
.	TRBV6-5	TRBJ1-6	.	TGTGCCAGCAGCTTGGACTATAATTCACCCCTCCACTTT	CASSLDYNSPLHF
.	TRBV10-3	TRBJ1-2	.	TGTGCCATCAGTGAAAGGGGCGAGGATGGCTACACCTTC	CAISERGEDGYTF
.	TRBV28	TRBJ1-4	TRBD1	TGTGCCAGCAGTTCCCCTGACAGGGCTGAAAAACTGTTTTTT	CASSSPDRAEKLFF
few	TRBV18	TRBJ1-2	.	TGTGCCAGCTCACCGGGCCAAGCGGGAGGCGGCTACACCTTC	CASSPGQAGGGYTF
few	TRBV4-2	TRBJ2-3	.	TGTGCCAGCAGCCAAGGGGACTTCACAGATACGCAGTATTTT	CASSQGDFTDTQYF
.	TRBV18	TRBJ2-7	TRBD1	TGTGCCAGCTCACCATCGGGACAGGGGTACGAGCAGTACTTC	CASSPSGQGYEQYF
.	TRBV5-1	TRBJ1-3	.	TGCGCCAGCAGAGATGTCCCTGGAAACACCATATATTTT	CASRDVPGNTIYF
.	TRBV6-1	TRBJ1-5	TRBD1	TGTGCCAGCAGTGTACAGGGGGGGCATCAGCCCCAGCATTTT	CASSVQGGHQPQHF
.	TRBV25-1	TRBJ2-3	.	TGTGCCAGCAGTACCGGGACTCGGACAACGCAGTATTTT	CASSTGTRTTQYF
.	TRBV5-1	TRBJ2-5	.	TGCGCCAGCAGCCCGGACTGGGGACGGCCCCAAGAGACCCAGTACTTC	CASSPDWGRPQETQYF
.	TRBV5-1	TRBJ1-2	.	TGCGCCAGCAGCTTGGCTAGGGGCGGCTACACCTTC	CASSLARGGYTF